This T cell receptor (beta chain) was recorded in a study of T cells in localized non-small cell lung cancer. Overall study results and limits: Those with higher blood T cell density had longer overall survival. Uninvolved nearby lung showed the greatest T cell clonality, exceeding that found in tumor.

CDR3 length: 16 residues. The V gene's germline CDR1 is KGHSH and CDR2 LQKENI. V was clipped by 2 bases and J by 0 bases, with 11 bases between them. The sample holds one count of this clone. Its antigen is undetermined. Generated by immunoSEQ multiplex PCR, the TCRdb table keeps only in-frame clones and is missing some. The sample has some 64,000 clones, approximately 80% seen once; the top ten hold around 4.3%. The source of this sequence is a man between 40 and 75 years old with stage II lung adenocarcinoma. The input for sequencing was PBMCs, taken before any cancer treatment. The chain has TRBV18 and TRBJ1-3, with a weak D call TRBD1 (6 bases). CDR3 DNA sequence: TGTGCCAGCTCACCAAGAGGACAGTCCTCTGGAAACACCATATATTTT. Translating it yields CASSPRGQSSGNTIYF.